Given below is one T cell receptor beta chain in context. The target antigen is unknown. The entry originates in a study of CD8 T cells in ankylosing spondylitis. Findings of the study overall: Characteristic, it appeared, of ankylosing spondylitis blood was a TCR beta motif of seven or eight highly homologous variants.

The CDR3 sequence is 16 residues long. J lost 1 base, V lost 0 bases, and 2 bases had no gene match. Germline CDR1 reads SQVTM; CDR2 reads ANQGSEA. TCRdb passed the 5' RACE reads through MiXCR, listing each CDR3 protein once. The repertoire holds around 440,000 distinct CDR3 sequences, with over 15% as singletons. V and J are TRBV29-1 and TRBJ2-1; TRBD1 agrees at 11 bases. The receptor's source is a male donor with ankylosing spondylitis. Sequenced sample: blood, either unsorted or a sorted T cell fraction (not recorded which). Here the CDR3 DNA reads TGCAGCGTTGAAGAAGGGACAGGGGGATCCTACAATGAGCAGTTCTTC. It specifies CSVEEGTGGSYNEQFF.